Listed here are 15 T cell receptor beta chains from one sample, sequenced in a study of technical replicates of blood from a few donors. TCRdb's table, derived via immunoSEQ multiplex PCR, lists solely in-frame clones and lacks some. The repertoire has over 45,000 clones, about 93% of them found once; the top ten carry 3.9%. Sample: PBMCs. These receptors all come from a human donor in good health. Some clones in this sample may be carry-over from other donors' samples.

V and J are TRBV5-6 and TRBJ1-5; TRBD1 agrees at 8 bases. After removal of 9 bases from V and 0 bases from J, the junction contained 11 bases not matched to a gene. Germline V gene sequence: CDR1 SGHDT, CDR2 YYEEEE. There are 16 residues in the CDR3. The CDR3 sequence is CANHEDRALSNQPQHF. CDR3 DNA sequence: TGTGCCAACCATGAGGACAGGGCGCTTAGCAATCAGCCCCAGCATTTT.

The rearrangement links TRBV7-6 to TRBJ2-1, with unresolved D. Germline V gene sequence: CDR1 SGHVS, CDR2 FNYEAQ. Between the trimmed V and J ends, which lost 1 base and 6 bases, there was a span of 7 bases. The CDR3 has 13 residues. CDR3 sequence reads: CASSLGAFNEQFF. CDR3 bases: TGTGCCAGCAGCTTAGGGGCCTTCAATGAGCAGTTCTTC.

The gene calls are TRBV6-5 and TRBJ2-7, with D unclear. The CDR3 sequence is 16 residues long. Germline loops: CDR1 MNHEY, CDR2 SVGAGI. Between the trimmed V and J ends, which lost 0 bases and 3 bases, there was a span of 15 bases. CDR3 amino acids: CASSYSAVWPDYEQYF. The CDR3 DNA sequence: TGTGCCAGCAGTTACTCGGCGGTCTGGCCGGACTACGAGCAGTACTTC.

V and J are TRBV5-1 and TRBJ1-4, with 8 positions matching TRBD1. V lost 3 bases, J lost 4 bases, and 5 bases stayed unmatched. Germline CDR1 and CDR2: SGHRS and YFSETQ. This CDR3 region has 15 residues. In DNA, the CDR3 is TGCGCCAGCAGCTCGACAGGGGCGCATAATGAAAAACTGTTTTTT. Protein sequence: CASSSTGAHNEKLFF.

The chain recombines TRBV7-2 with TRBJ1-2, with D possibly being TRBD1 (6 bases). The V end was cut by 5 bases, the J end by 8 bases, with 18 bases between. The CDR3 totals 14 residues. CDR1 SGHTA and CDR2 FQGNSA come from the germline V gene. Written as DNA, the CDR3 is TGTGCCAGCAGCGCACCCGGACAGACTAACGGCTACACCTTC. This gives the protein CASSAPGQTNGYTF. Supplemented by reference TRBV7-2 and TRBJ1-2, the full variable domain reads GAGVSQSPSNKVTEKGKDVELRCDPISGHTALYWYRQSLGQGLEFLIYFQGNSAPDKSGLPSDRFSAERTGGSVSTLTIQRTQQEDSAVYLCASSAPGQTNGYTFGSGTRLTVV.

This rearrangement joins TRBV5-1 to TRBJ2-7, with a weak D call TRBD2 (5 bases). The V gene lost 2 bases and the J gene lost 4 bases, with 7 bases spanning the gap. The CDR3 is 12 residues long. Germline CDR1 and CDR2: SGHRS and YFSETQ. CDR3 DNA sequence: TGCGCCAGCAGCTTTCGGGGTTACGAGCAGTACTTC. This gives the protein CASSFRGYEQYF.

The CDR3 coding sequence is TGTGCCAGCAGCTTAAATTTACAGCTCAACACTGAAGCTTTCTTT. This codes for CASSLNLQLNTEAFF. The genes are TRBV7-9 and TRBJ1-1, with D uncertain. CDR3 length equals 15 residues. V shed 2 bases and J shed 2 bases, with 12 bases lying between them. The germline gives CDR1 SEHNR, CDR2 FQNEAQ (reference sequence).

The V call is TRBV19, the J call TRBJ2-7; 11 bases map to TRBD2. The CDR3 spans 15 residues. CDR1 and CDR2 (germline): LNHDA, SQIVND (reference sequence). V lost 6 bases, J lost 3 bases, and 7 bases stayed unmatched. The CDR3 DNA sequence: TGTGCCAGTAGCCCTGGCGGACTAGCGGGCTACGAGCAGTACTTC. This gives the protein CASSPGGLAGYEQYF.

This chain links TRBV5-6 with TRBJ1-1; D gene ambiguous. Germline V CDR1 and CDR2: SGHDT, YYEEEE. Trimming took off 1 base at V and 6 bases at J, with 7 bases between the two ends. The CDR3 extends over 12 amino acids. CDR3 in DNA: TGTGCCAGCAGCTTGTTCGGGGCTGAAGCTTTCTTT. Amino acids: CASSLFGAEAFF.

The V and J genes are TRBV5-6 and TRBJ2-1, with D hard to call. V lost 0 bases, J lost 7 bases, and 5 bases lay in between. Per germline, CDR1 SGHDT and CDR2 YYEEEE. The CDR3 spans 12 residues. For the CDR3, the DNA is TGTGCCAGCAGCTTGGTCCTGAATGAGCAGTTCTTC. Encoded protein: CASSLVLNEQFF. Drawing the rest from reference TRBV5-6 and TRBJ2-1, the complete variable domain is DAGVTQSPTHLIKTRGQQVTLRCSPKSGHDTVSWYQQALGQGPQFIFQYYEEEERQRGNFPDRFSGHQFPNYSSELNVNALLLGDSALYLCASSLVLNEQFFGPGTRLTVL.

The chain has TRBV5-1 and TRBJ1-1; D call uncertain. The V end was cut by 5 bases, the J end by 1 base, with 12 bases between. Germline lookup yields CDR1 SGHRS and CDR2 YFSETQ. CDR3 length: 14 amino acids. CDR3 nucleotides: TGCGCCAGCAGGCGGGAGACGGGGAACACTGAAGCTTTCTTT. Translation gives CASRRETGNTEAFF. Drawing the rest from reference TRBV5-1 and TRBJ1-1, the complete variable domain is KAGVTQTPRYLIKTRGQQVTLSCSPISGHRSVSWYQQTPGQGLQFLFEYFSETQRNKGNFPGRFSGRQFSNSRSEMNVSTLELGDSALYLCASRRETGNTEAFFGQGTRLTVV.

The chain carries TRBV10-3 and TRBJ2-6, with 7 bases aligning to TRBD1. The CDR3 sequence is 19 residues long. The J segment lost 0 bases and the V segment lost 4 bases, leaving 12 bases of the junction unmatched. Germline values: CDR1 ENHRY, CDR2 SYGVKD. CDR3 coding DNA: TGTGCCATCAGTGGGACCGCCAGGACAGGAATCTCTGGGGCCAACGTCCTGACTTTC. Translation: CAISGTARTGISGANVLTF.

The chain employs TRBV7-2 and TRBJ2-1; 8 nucleotides agree with TRBD2. Germline values: CDR1 SGHTA, CDR2 FQGNSA. This CDR3 region has 16 residues. V shed 0 bases, J shed 5 bases, and the junction held 6 bases outside the gene matches. In DNA, the CDR3 is TGTGCCAGCAGCTTAGCCTCGGGACTAGTTCACAATGAGCAGTTCTTC. The encoded protein is CASSLASGLVHNEQFF.

J is TRBJ2-2 and V is TRBV6-5; no definite D call. The CDR3 is 14 residues long. Germline CDR1 is MNHEY and CDR2 is SVGAGI. The ends were cut back, 8 bases at V and 0 bases at J, with 10 bases in the middle. The CDR3 is CASRSPANTGELFF. CDR3 bases: TGTGCCAGCCGGTCCCCGGCGAACACCGGGGAGCTGTTTTTT.

The CDR3 DNA sequence: TGTGCCAGCAGCCCGTTAGCTCCGGGGTCTTATGGCTACACCTTC. Translated: CASSPLAPGSYGYTF. The chain carries TRBV14 and TRBJ1-2; no clear D. Germline assignment: CDR1 SGHDN and CDR2 FVKESK. V was shortened by 4 bases and J by 5 bases, with 17 bases between the two germline ends. This CDR3 is built from 15 residues.